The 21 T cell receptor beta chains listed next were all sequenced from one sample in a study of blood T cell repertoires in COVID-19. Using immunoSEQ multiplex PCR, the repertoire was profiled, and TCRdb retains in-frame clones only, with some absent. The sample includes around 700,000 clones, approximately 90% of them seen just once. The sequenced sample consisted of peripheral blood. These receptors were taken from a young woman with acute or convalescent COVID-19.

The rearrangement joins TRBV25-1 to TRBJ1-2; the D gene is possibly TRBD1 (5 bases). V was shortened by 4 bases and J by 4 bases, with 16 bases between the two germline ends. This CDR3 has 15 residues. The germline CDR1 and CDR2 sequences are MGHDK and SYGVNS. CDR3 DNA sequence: TGTGCCAGCAGTGCCAGACAGTCTTGGGGCTATGGCTACACCTTC. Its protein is CASSARQSWGYGYTF.

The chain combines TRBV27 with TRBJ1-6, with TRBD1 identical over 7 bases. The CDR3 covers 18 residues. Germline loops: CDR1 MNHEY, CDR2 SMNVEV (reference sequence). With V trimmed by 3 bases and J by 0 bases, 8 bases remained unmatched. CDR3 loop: CASSLGTARSSYNSPLHF. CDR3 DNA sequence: TGTGCCAGCAGTTTGGGGACAGCCCGGAGCTCCTATAATTCACCCCTCCACTTT.

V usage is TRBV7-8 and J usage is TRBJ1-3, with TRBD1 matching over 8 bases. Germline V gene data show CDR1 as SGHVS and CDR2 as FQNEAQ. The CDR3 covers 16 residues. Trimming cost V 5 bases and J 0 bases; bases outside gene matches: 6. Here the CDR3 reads CASSRTGTISGNTIYF. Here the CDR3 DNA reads TGTGCCAGCAGCAGGACAGGGACAATCTCTGGAAACACCATATATTTT.

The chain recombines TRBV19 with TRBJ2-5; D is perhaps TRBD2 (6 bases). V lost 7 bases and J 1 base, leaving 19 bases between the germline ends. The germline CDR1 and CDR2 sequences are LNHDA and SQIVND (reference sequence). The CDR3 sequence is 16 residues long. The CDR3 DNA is TGTGCCAGTACCGATCCGGGAGAGTTGCTCCAAGAGACCCAGTACTTC. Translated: CASTDPGELLQETQYF.

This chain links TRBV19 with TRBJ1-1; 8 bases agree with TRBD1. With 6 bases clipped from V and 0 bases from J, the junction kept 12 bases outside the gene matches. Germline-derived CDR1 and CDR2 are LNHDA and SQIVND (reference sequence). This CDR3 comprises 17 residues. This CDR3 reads CASSHRGFRDLNTEAFF. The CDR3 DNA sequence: TGTGCCAGTAGCCACAGGGGGTTCCGTGACCTGAACACTGAAGCTTTCTTT.

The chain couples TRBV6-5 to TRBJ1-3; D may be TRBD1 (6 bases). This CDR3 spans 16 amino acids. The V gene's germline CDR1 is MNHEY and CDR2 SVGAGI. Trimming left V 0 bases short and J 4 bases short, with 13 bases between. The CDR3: CASSYSTRTAGNTIYF. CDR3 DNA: TGTGCCAGCAGTTACTCGACCAGGACAGCCGGAAACACCATATATTTT.

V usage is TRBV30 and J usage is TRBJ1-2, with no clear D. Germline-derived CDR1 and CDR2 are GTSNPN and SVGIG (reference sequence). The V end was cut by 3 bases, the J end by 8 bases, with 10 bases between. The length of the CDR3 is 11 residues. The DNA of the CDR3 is TGTGCCTGGAGGGTGGGCCGCGGCTACACCTTC. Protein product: CAWRVGRGYTF. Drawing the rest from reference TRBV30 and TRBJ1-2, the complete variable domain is SQTIHQWPATLVQPVGSPLSLECTVEGTSNPNLYWYRQAAGRGLQLLFYSVGIGQISSEVPQNLSASRPQDRQFILSSKKLLLSDSGFYLCAWRVGRGYTFGSGTRLTVV.

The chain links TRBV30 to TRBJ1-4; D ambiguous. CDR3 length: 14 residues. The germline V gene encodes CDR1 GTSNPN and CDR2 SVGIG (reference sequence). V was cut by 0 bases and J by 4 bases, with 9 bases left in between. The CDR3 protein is CAWSVLSRNEKLFF. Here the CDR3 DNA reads TGTGCCTGGAGTGTACTGTCCCGTAATGAAAAACTGTTTTTT.

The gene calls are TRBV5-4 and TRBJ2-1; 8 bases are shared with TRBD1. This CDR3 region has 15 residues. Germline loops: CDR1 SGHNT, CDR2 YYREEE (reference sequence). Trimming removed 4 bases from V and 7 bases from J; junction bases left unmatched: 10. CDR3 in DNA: TGTGCCAGCAGCGTAACAGGGGGAACGCTGAATGAGCAGTTCTTC. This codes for CASSVTGGTLNEQFF.

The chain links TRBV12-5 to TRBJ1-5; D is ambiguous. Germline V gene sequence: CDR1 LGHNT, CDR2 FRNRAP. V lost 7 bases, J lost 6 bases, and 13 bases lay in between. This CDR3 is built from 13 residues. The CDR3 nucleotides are TGTGCTAGTGCCCCTTTATCCGGTCAGCCCCAGCATTTT. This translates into CASAPLSGQPQHF.

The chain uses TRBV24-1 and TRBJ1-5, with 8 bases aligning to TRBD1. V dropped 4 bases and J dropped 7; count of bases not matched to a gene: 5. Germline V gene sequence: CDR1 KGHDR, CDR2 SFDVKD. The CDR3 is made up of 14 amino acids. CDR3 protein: CATSDPDRGQPQHF. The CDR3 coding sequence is TGTGCCACCAGTGACCCCGACAGGGGCCAGCCCCAGCATTTT.

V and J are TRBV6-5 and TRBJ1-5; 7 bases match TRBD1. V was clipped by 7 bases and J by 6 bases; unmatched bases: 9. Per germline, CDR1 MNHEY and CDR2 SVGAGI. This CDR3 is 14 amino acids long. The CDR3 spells CASNTRQGAQPQHF. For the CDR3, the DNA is TGTGCCAGCAACACCCGACAGGGTGCTCAGCCCCAGCATTTT.

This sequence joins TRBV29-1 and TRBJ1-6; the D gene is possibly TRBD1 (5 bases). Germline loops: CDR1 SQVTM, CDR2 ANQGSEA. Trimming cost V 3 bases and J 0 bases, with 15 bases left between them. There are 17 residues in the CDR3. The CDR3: CSVDRGLGGSYNSPLHF. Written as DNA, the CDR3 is TGCAGCGTTGACCGGGGGTTAGGCGGCTCCTATAATTCACCCCTCCACTTT.

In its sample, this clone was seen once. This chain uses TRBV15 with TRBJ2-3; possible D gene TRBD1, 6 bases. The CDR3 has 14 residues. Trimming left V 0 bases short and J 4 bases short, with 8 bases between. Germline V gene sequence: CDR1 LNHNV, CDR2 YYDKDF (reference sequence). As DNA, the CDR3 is TGTGCCACCAGCAGAGATGGGGGCCCAGATACGCAGTATTTT. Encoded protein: CATSRDGGPDTQYF.

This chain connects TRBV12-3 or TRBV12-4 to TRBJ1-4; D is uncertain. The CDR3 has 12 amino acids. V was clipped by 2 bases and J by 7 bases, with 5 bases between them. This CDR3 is CASSLHFEKLFF. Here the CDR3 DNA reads TGTGCCAGCAGTTTACACTTTGAAAAACTGTTTTTT.

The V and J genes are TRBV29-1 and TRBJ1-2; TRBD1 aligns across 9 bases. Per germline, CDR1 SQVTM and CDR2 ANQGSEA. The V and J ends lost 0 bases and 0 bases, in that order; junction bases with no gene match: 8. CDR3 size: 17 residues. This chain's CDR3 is CSVEDPWTGASNYGYTF. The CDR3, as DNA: TGCAGCGTTGAAGATCCGTGGACAGGGGCTTCTAACTATGGCTACACCTTC.

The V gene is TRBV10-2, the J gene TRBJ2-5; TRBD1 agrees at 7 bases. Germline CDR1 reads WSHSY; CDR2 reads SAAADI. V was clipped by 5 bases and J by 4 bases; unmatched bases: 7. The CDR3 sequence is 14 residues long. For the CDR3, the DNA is TGCGCCAGCAGTCCCGACAGGGAAATAGAGACCCAGTACTTC. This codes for CASSPDREIETQYF.

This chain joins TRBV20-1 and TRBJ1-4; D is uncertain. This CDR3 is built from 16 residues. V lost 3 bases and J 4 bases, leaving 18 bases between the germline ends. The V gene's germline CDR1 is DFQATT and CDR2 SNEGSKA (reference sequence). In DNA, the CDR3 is TGCAGTGCTAGTGCGGTGCTAGGCCCGGGTAATGAAAAACTGTTTTTT. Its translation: CSASAVLGPGNEKLFF.

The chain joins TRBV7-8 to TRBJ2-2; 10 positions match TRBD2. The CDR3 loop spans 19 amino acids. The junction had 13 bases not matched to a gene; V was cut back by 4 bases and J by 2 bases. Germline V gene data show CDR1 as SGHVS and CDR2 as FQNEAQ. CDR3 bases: TGTGCCAGCAGCTCCCTATATTTGACTAGCGGGTATAACACCGGGGAGCTGTTTTTT. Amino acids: CASSSLYLTSGYNTGELFF.

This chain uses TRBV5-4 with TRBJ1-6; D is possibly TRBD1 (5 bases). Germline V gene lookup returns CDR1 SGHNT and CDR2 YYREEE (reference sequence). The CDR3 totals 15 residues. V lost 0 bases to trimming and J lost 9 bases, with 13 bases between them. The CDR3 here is CASSLGRRVISPLHF. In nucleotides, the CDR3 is TGTGCCAGCAGCTTGGGGCGCAGGGTTATTTCACCCCTCCACTTT.

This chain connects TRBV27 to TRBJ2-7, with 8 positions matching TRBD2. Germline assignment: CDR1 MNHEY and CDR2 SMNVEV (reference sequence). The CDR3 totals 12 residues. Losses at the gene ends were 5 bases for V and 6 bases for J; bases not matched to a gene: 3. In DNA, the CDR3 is TGTGCCAGCAGTCCCGGGACTAGCGAGCAGTACTTC. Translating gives CASSPGTSEQYF.